This T cell receptor (beta chain) stems from a study of early T cells in non-severe SARS-CoV-2 infection. Across the whole study: Bulk RNA taken from unsorted whole blood was sequenced, leaving chains unpaired.

Each cDNA molecule carried a unique molecular identifier. TCRdb used MiXCR to reprocess the 5' RACE reads, holding one entry per CDR3 protein. The repertoire holds 30,000 to 35,000 distinct CDR3 sequences, with around 7% as singletons. Trimming removed 2 bases from V and 3 bases from J; junction bases left unmatched: 6. Germline lookup yields CDR1 DFQATT and CDR2 SNEGSKA (reference sequence). CDR3 length: 15 residues. This clonotype came up many times. Material: whole blood. The chain employs TRBV20-1 and TRBJ2-1; 8 bases fit TRBD2. This receptor was identified in an adult who was a healthcare worker with PCR-confirmed SARS-CoV-2 infection or an uninfected control (not recorded which). CDR3 protein: CSARPIGTSYNEQFF. CDR3 bases: TGCAGTGCTAGACCCATAGGGACTAGCTACAATGAGCAGTTCTTC.